The rows below give T cell receptor beta chains drawn from one sample of a study of beta chain features in type 1 diabetes. Here immunoSEQ multiplex PCR was the method, and the copy in TCRdb shows in-frame clones only, minus some. The table has around 310,000 clones, roughly 14% seen once. Sequenced: naive CD4+ T cells from blood. These receptors all stem from a woman between 18 and 29 years old with type 1 diabetes. Each CDR3 is given with its conserved first and last residue. The order of the fields is D gene, V gene, CDR3 length, J gene, clone size, CDR3 DNA, CDR3 protein. The D gene is left open where the match is weak. Size values are once, few and many counts, or a class for expanded clones, and some rows have none.

NA,TRBV6-5,13,TRBJ2-3,NA,TGTGCCAGCGCTGGGGGGAACACAGATACGCAGTATTTT,CASAGGNTDTQYF
NA,TRBV29-1,14,TRBJ1-3,few,TGCAGCGGGCAGGGACTTCCTGGAGGGAACACCATATATTTT,CSGQGLPGGNTIYF
NA,TRBV18,13,TRBJ1-2,NA,TGTGCCAGCTCACAGACATCTAACTATGGCTACACCTTC,CASSQTSNYGYTF
TRBD1,TRBV4-2,16,TRBJ2-2,NA,TGTGCCAGCAGCCAAGGACAGGGGGCGAACACCGGGGAGCTGTTTTTT,CASSQGQGANTGELFF
TRBD1,TRBV7-2,14,TRBJ1-2,NA,TGTGCCAGCAGCGACCGGACAGGGACGGACGGCTACACCTTC,CASSDRTGTDGYTF
TRBD1,TRBV7-8,15,TRBJ1-5,NA,TGTGCCAGCAGCCTCCGACAGGGGAACAATCAGCCCCAGCATTTT,CASSLRQGNNQPQHF
NA,TRBV5-1,16,TRBJ2-3,NA,TGCGCCAGCAGCTTGGATCCAGGCCTTATCACAGATACGCAGTATTTT,CASSLDPGLITDTQYF
NA,TRBV4-3,14,TRBJ1-4,NA,TGCGCCAGCAGCCACGACAGCTATAATGAAAAACTGTTTTTT,CASSHDSYNEKLFF
NA,TRBV5-4,13,TRBJ2-3,NA,TGTGCCAGCAGCGTCCCCCTCACAGATACGCAGTATTTT,CASSVPLTDTQYF
NA,TRBV2,13,TRBJ1-4,NA,TGTGCCAGCGGACTAGAGTTCTTTGAAAAACTGTTTTTT,CASGLEFFEKLFF
TRBD2,TRBV12-5,20,TRBJ2-1,NA,TGTGCTAGTGGTTTAAGGTTGTGGCGGGAGGGCCAAAGCTCCTACAATGAGCAGTTCTTC,CASGLRLWREGQSSYNEQFF